The 22 T cell receptor beta chains presented below share a single source sample, sequenced in a study of T cell responses to AZD1222 COVID-19 vaccine. The protocol was immunoSEQ multiplex PCR, while the TCRdb copy is restricted to in-frame clones and leaves out a portion. The sample lists some 130,000 clones, approximately 85% seen once, with roughly 1.7% in the top ten. This specimen consisted of peripheral blood, obtained on day 0 of AZD1222 vaccination. The receptors here all came from an adult in good health.

This clone turned up a few times. V and J are TRBV5-1 and TRBJ1-5; 8 bases match TRBD1. The germline gives CDR1 SGHRS, CDR2 YFSETQ. Losses at the gene ends were 3 bases for V and 2 bases for J; bases not matched to a gene: 4. The CDR3 sequence is 15 residues long. CDR3: CASSSTGVGNQPQHF. The CDR3 DNA is TGCGCCAGCAGCTCGACAGGGGTAGGCAATCAGCCCCAGCATTTT.

This chain joins TRBV6-5 and TRBJ2-1; 11 bases are a match to TRBD1. V gave up 8 bases and J gave up 12 bases; unmatched junction bases: 6. CDR1 and CDR2 from the germline V gene are MNHEY and SVGAGI. The length of the CDR3 is 12 residues. The CDR3 loop reads CASSGQGVRQFF. In nucleotides, the CDR3 is TGTGCCAGCTCGGGACAGGGGGTCCGGCAGTTCTTC.

The J gene is TRBJ1-2, the V gene TRBV6-5, with D possibly being TRBD1 (5 bases). Germline CDR1 MNHEY, CDR2 SVGAGI. Deletions cut 10 bases from V and 12 bases from J, with 18 bases between. CDR3 size: 11 residues. CDR3 coding DNA: TGTGCCACCCTTGATGGGGGAGTGAACACCTTC. It codes for CATLDGGVNTF.

This chain joins TRBV27 and TRBJ1-1; 7 bases are shared with TRBD1. V was clipped by 5 bases and J by 1 base; unmatched bases: 19. This CDR3 has 19 residues. Germline CDR1 reads MNHEY; CDR2 reads SMNVEV (reference sequence). The DNA for the CDR3 is TGTGCCAGCAGTCCCTCGACAGGGAGCCGGATGTATGGGAACACTGAAGCTTTCTTT. Its translation is CASSPSTGSRMYGNTEAFF.

V usage is TRBV25-1 and J usage is TRBJ1-2, with 8 nucleotides matching TRBD1. The CDR3 spans 15 residues. J gave up 6 bases and V 6 bases, and 12 bases lay outside the gene matches. The germline V gene encodes CDR1 MGHDK and CDR2 SYGVNS. CDR3 protein: CASSPGGLSSNGYTF. The DNA of the CDR3 is TGTGCCAGCAGCCCAGGGGGCTTAAGTTCTAATGGCTACACCTTC.

The chain has TRBV7-2 and TRBJ2-1; possible D gene TRBD2, 6 bases. Between the trimmed V and J ends, which lost 5 bases and 6 bases, there was a span of 17 bases. The length of the CDR3 is 15 residues. Germline V gene sequence: CDR1 SGHTA, CDR2 FQGNSA. In DNA, the CDR3 is TGTGCCAGCAGCCCCGGCGGGGCGGGAACCAATGAGCAGTTCTTC. Protein: CASSPGGAGTNEQFF.

The chain carries TRBV6-5 and TRBJ1-1; D gene unclear. Germline V gives CDR1 MNHEY, CDR2 SVGAGI. V gave up 2 bases and J gave up 8 bases, with 9 bases separating them. The CDR3 runs to 12 residues. The CDR3 reads CASSYEVGEAFF. Here the CDR3 DNA reads TGTGCCAGCAGTTACGAGGTGGGGGAAGCTTTCTTT.

J is TRBJ2-1 and V is TRBV5-1, with D perhaps TRBD2 (5 bases). The V end lost 4 bases, the J end lost 1 base, and 18 bases lay between the germline ends. This CDR3 contains 17 residues. Germline V gene data show CDR1 as SGHRS and CDR2 as YFSETQ. This chain's CDR3 is CASSPQVPGRSYNEQFF. CDR3 coding DNA: TGCGCCAGCAGCCCCCAGGTCCCGGGGAGATCCTACAATGAGCAGTTCTTC.

The chain combines TRBV7-8 with TRBJ1-2; D is uncertain. The germline V gene has CDR1 SGHVS and CDR2 FQNEAQ. V lost 1 base and J lost 5, with 14 bases in between. The CDR3 extends over 15 amino acids. This chain's CDR3 is CASSLDKGLGYGYTF. In nucleotides, the CDR3 is TGTGCCAGCAGCTTAGATAAGGGTCTTGGGTATGGCTACACCTTC.

This clone was found once. The chain's CDR3 is CASSIVTAQQFF. Here the CDR3 DNA reads TGTGCCAGTAGTATAGTGACGGCACAGCAGTTCTTC. This rearrangement joins TRBV19 to TRBJ2-1; D uncertain. Germline V gene data show CDR1 as LNHDA and CDR2 as SQIVND (reference sequence). This CDR3 spans 12 amino acids. Trimming pared 1 base from V and 11 bases from J, leaving 9 bases between.

J is TRBJ2-3 and V is TRBV7-9; D perhaps matches TRBD1 (5 bases). This CDR3 is built from 14 residues. Trimming cost V 2 bases and J 8 bases, with 14 bases left between them. Germline-derived CDR1 and CDR2 are SEHNR and FQNEAQ (reference sequence). The CDR3 DNA sequence: TGTGCCAGCAGCTTAATCGTGGGGCCCAGTACGCAGTATTTT. This translates into CASSLIVGPSTQYF.

The chain links TRBV6-5 to TRBJ1-4; D is perhaps TRBD1 (5 bases). CDR1 is MNHEY and CDR2 is SVGAGI in the germline V gene. CDR3 length equals 15 residues. The germline V and J ends were trimmed by 0 bases and 7 bases, with 12 bases remaining between them. As DNA, the CDR3 is TGTGCCAGCAGTTACTCAGGGGCAAGGGGTGAAAAACTGTTTTTT. Translation: CASSYSGARGEKLFF.

The chain recombines TRBV10-2 with TRBJ1-1; D is ambiguous. The CDR3 contains 15 residues. Trimming left V 6 bases short and J 0 bases short, with 14 bases between. CDR1 and CDR2 from the germline V gene are WSHSY and SAAADI. The CDR3 nucleotides read TGCGCCAGCAGGGAACTTGACAACGTGAACACTGAAGCTTTCTTT. Translated: CASRELDNVNTEAFF.

V and J are TRBV4-1 and TRBJ1-5, with TRBD1 identical over 8 bases. The V gene's germline CDR1 is MGHRA and CDR2 YSYEKL. V lost 4 bases, J lost 3 bases, and 8 bases stayed unmatched. This CDR3 comprises 16 residues. In nucleotides, the CDR3 is TGCGCCAGCAGCCGAGCGGACAGGGCCATCAATCAGCCCCAGCATTTT. It translates to CASSRADRAINQPQHF.

This clone was counted once. The J gene is TRBJ1-1, the V gene TRBV19, with D possibly being TRBD1 (5 bases). V dropped 4 bases and J dropped 0 bases, with 9 bases sitting between them. This CDR3 comprises 14 residues. Germline assignment: CDR1 LNHDA and CDR2 SQIVND (reference sequence). In nucleotides, the CDR3 is TGTGCCAGTAGTACCCCGGGACTGAACACTGAAGCTTTCTTT. It encodes CASSTPGLNTEAFF. The complete variable domain, with remaining parts taken from reference TRBV19 and TRBJ1-1, reads DGGITQSPKYLFRKEGQNVTLSCEQNLNHDAMYWYRQDPGQGLRLIYYSQIVNDFQKGDIAEGYSVSREKKESFPLTVTSAQKNPTAFYLCASSTPGLNTEAFFGQGTRLTVV.

The gene calls are TRBV5-1 and TRBJ2-7, with 8 bases aligning to TRBD1. V gave up 0 bases and J gave up 3 bases; unmatched junction bases: 5. CDR3 length: 15 residues. Per the germline V gene, CDR1 is SGHRS and CDR2 is YFSETQ. The CDR3 DNA reads as TGCGCCAGCAGCTTGGCGGCAGGGGGCTACTACGAGCAGTACTTC. It translates to CASSLAAGGYYEQYF.

The chain employs TRBV14 and TRBJ1-2; D might be TRBD1 (5 bases). This CDR3 region has 12 residues. Trimming removed 6 bases from V and 13 bases from J, with 18 bases in between. The germline CDR1 and CDR2 sequences are SGHDN and FVKESK. This chain's CDR3 is CASSTPQGLSTF. CDR3 bases: TGTGCCAGCAGTACCCCCCAGGGACTGAGCACCTTC. Complete variable domain (other parts from reference TRBV14 and TRBJ1-2): EAGVTQFPSHSVIEKGQTVTLRCDPISGHDNLYWYRRVMGKEIKFLLHFVKESKQDESGMPNNRFLAERTGGTYSTLKVQPAELEDSGVYFCASSTPQGLSTFGSGTRLTVV.

This clone occurred a few times. This chain uses TRBV4-2 with TRBJ2-5; 7 positions match TRBD2. The CDR3 is 16 residues long. Germline CDR1 reads LGHNA; CDR2 reads YNFKEQ. After removal of 0 bases from V and 5 bases from J, the junction contained 9 bases not matched to a gene. Here the CDR3 reads CASSQDQLARAETQYF. CDR3 sequence (DNA): TGTGCCAGCAGCCAAGACCAACTAGCGAGGGCGGAGACCCAGTACTTC.

The chain combines TRBV5-4 with TRBJ2-1; D may be TRBD1 (6 bases). Trimming shortened V by 0 bases and J by 2 bases, and 6 bases separated the two germline ends. Germline V lookup: CDR1 SGHNT, CDR2 YYREEE (reference sequence). The CDR3 length is 14 residues. The CDR3 here is CASSLGDTYNEQFF. The CDR3 region has the DNA TGTGCCAGCAGCTTGGGGGACACCTACAATGAGCAGTTCTTC.

V and J are TRBV27 and TRBJ2-7; D uncertain. The CDR3 totals 15 residues. Germline CDR1 and CDR2: MNHEY and SMNVEV (reference sequence). V lost 5 bases and J 5 bases, leaving 19 bases between the germline ends. CDR3 amino acids: CASSTHTRTLDEQYF. The CDR3 nucleotides read TGTGCCAGCAGTACCCACACAAGGACCCTCGACGAGCAGTACTTC.

The chain employs TRBV3-1 (or the pseudogene TRBV3-2) and TRBJ2-3; 7 bases agree with TRBD1. V was clipped by 4 bases and J by 2 bases; unmatched bases: 12. Germline loops: CDR1 LGHDT, CDR2 YNNKEL (reference sequence). The CDR3 covers 17 residues. The CDR3 DNA follows: TGTGCCAGCAGCCTAGAAGGGGGCAGCGGCTTCACAGATACGCAGTATTTT. Its translation is CASSLEGGSGFTDTQYF.

This chain joins TRBV24-1 and TRBJ1-2, with 9 nucleotides matching TRBD1. Trimming removed 4 bases from V and 1 base from J; junction bases left unmatched: 15. In germline, CDR1 is KGHDR, CDR2 SFDVKD. The CDR3 covers 19 residues. Here the CDR3 reads CATSDAPYRDRVFNYGYTF. CDR3 bases: TGTGCCACCAGTGACGCGCCATACCGGGACAGGGTCTTTAACTATGGCTACACCTTC.